This T cell receptor (beta chain) was identified during a study of vaccination and CD4 T cells after COVID-19. Across the whole study: The convalescents, six males and four females, included two who were Hispanic.

V was clipped by 3 bases and J by 8 bases, with 10 bases between them. There are 12 residues in the CDR3. CDR1 is WNHNN, CDR2 SYGVQD, per germline (reference sequence). With the Oncomine TCR Beta short-read assay, DNA from cultured CD4+ T cells was sequenced. TCRdb reprocessed the PCR reads with MiXCR, giving one entry per CDR3 protein. The sample consists of roughly 11,000 distinct CDR3 sequences, about 57% of them appearing once. Treatment described: approximately nine-day PBMC culture with coronavirus spike peptide pools or control peptides (ViraFEST assay). Days 3 and 7 saw half the medium swapped for fresh IL-2 medium. Having spent about 10 days in culture, CD4+ T cells were then isolated by negative selection. This clonotype was seen once. Its antigen is still unknown.

The chain is built from TRBV10-1 and TRBJ1-1; D unresolved. Sequencing input: CD4+ T cells from blood, cultured in vitro. The TCR sequence derives from a human donor who had recovered from COVID-19. CDR3 sequence (DNA): TGCGCCAGCAGTGAACGGGAAAAAGAAGCTTTCTTT. It codes for CASSEREKEAFF.